The 5 T cell receptor beta chains reported below all come from one sample, sequenced in a study of technical replicates of blood from several donors. Measured with immunoSEQ multiplex PCR; TCRdb has only the in-frame clones, and not every one. The table has 70,000 or so clones, 91% seen once; the top ten hold about 0.36%. Sequenced: T cells isolated from PBMCs. The receptors shown here come from a human donor in good health. Some clones in this sample may be carry-over from other donors' samples.

J is TRBJ2-2 and V is TRBV4-2; D unclear. Germline CDR1 reads LGHNA; CDR2 reads YNFKEQ. The CDR3 totals 16 residues. V gave up 1 base and J gave up 0 bases, with 9 bases separating them. The CDR3 sequence: CASSQAQEANTGELFF. The CDR3 DNA reads TGTGCCAGCAGCCAAGCCCAGGAAGCGAACACCGGGGAGCTGTTTTTT.

V gene TRBV2 combines with J gene TRBJ2-1, with TRBD1 matching over 8 bases. The CDR3 loop spans 16 amino acids. Germline loops: CDR1 SNHLY, CDR2 FYNNEI. V dropped 5 bases and J dropped 6; count of bases not matched to a gene: 12. The CDR3 DNA follows: TGTGCCAGCAGTAGGAATGGACAGGGCTCACCCAATGAGCAGTTCTTC. Its translation is CASSRNGQGSPNEQFF.

The rearrangement uses TRBV5-1 and TRBJ2-1; TRBD2 aligns across 10 bases. CDR1 and CDR2 from the germline V gene are SGHRS and YFSETQ. The V gene end was trimmed by 4 bases and the J gene end by 4 bases; junction bases not matched to a gene: 5. The CDR3 is 15 residues long. DNA of the CDR3: TGCGCCAGCAGCCCAGCGGGAGGGGCTTACAATGAGCAGTTCTTC. As protein: CASSPAGGAYNEQFF.

This clone was observed once. V usage is TRBV11-3 and J usage is TRBJ2-7; maybe TRBD1 (6 bases). V lost 3 bases and J 1 base, leaving 7 bases between the germline ends. The CDR3 spans 13 residues. The V gene's germline CDR1 is SGHNT and CDR2 YENEEA. This CDR3 reads CASSFGQSYEQYF. For the CDR3, the DNA is TGTGCCAGCAGCTTCGGACAGTCCTACGAGCAGTACTTC.

This clone came up once. The genes are TRBV5-1 and TRBJ2-2; the D gene is possibly TRBD1 (6 bases). Germline assignment: CDR1 SGHRS and CDR2 YFSETQ. V dropped 0 bases and J dropped 5 bases, with 14 bases sitting between them. This CDR3 is 16 amino acids long. CDR3 DNA: TGCGCCAGCAGCTTGGCCGAACAGGGTGGAACCGGGGAGCTGTTTTTT. Translating gives CASSLAEQGGTGELFF.